The T cell receptor (beta chain) described here comes from a study of PD-1 blockade in classical Hodgkin lymphoma. Sample time point: cycle 4 day 1 (C4D1), after 5 to 7 weeks of nivolumab. Each patient's relapse followed autologous stem cell transplantation, and brentuximab vedotin exposure varied. Best response was recorded as complete response, partial response or progressive disease. General study results and limits: Healthy donors reportedly exceeded newly diagnosed patients in baseline TCR diversity. The baseline diversity of complete responders showed similarity to that of newly diagnosed patients. CD4+ but not CD8+ TCR diversity rose significantly by C4D1.

Remarks on this clone: Its antigen remains unidentified.

Sequencing was performed with immunoSEQ multiplex PCR; in TCRdb, only in-frame clones are kept and a portion is missing. Of about 47,000 clones detected, 85% to 90% appear once; the ten largest clones hold 11% to 15%. The length of the CDR3 is 14 residues. V was shortened by 1 base and J by 7 bases, with 11 bases between the two germline ends. Looked up from germline, CDR1 is SGHAT and CDR2 is FQNNGV. The sample consisted of peripheral blood mononuclear cells (PBMCs), taken before the fourth cycle of nivolumab. The chain carries TRBV11-2 and TRBJ1-5, with a weak D call TRBD1 (5 bases). The origin of this receptor is a human donor with classical Hodgkin lymphoma. The CDR3 sequence is CASSLVQGGQPQHF. Here the CDR3 DNA reads TGTGCCAGCAGCTTAGTCCAGGGAGGGCAGCCCCAGCATTTT.